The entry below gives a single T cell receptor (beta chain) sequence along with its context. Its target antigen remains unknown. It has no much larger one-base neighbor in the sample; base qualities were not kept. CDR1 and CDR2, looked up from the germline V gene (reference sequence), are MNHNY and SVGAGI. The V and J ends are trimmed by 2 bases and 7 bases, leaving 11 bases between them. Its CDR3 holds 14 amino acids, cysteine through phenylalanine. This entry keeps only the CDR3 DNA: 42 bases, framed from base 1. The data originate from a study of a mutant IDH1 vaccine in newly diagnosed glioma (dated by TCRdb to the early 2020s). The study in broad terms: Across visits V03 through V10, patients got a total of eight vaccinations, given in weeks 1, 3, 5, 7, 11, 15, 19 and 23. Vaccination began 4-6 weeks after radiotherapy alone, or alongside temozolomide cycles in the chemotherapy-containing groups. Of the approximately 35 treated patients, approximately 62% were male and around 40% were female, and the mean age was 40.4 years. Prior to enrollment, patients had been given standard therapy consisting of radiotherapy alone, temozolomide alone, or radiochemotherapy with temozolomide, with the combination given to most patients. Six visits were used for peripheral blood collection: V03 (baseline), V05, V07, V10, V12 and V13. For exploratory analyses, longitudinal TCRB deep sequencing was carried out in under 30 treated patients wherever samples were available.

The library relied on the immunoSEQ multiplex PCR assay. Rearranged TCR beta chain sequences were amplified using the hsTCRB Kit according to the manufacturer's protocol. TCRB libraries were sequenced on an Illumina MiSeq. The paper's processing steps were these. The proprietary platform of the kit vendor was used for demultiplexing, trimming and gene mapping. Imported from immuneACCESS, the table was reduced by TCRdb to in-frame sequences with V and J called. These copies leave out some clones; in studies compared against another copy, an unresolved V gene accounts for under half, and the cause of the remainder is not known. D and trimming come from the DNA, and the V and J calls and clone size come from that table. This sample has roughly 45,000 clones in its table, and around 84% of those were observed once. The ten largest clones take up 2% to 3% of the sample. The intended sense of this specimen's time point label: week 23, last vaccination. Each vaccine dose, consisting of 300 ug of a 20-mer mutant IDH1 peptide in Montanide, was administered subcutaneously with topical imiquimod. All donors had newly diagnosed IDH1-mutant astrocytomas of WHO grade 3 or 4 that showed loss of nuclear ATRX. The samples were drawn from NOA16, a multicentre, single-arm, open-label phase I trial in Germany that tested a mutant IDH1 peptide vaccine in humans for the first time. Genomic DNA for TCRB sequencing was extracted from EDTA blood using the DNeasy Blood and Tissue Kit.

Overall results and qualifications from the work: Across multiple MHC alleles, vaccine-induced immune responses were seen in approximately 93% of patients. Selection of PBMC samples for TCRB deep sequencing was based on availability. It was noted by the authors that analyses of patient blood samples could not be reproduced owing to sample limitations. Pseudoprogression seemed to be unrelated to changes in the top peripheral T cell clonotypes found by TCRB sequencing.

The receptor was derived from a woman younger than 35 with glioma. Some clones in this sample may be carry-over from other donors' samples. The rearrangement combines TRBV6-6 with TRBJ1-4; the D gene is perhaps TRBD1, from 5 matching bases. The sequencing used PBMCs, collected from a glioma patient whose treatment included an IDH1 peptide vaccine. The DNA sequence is TGTGCCAGCAGTTACAGGCAGGGCAGTGAAAAACTGTTTTTT. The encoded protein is CASSYRQGSEKLFF.